These 5 T cell receptor beta chains came from one sample sequenced in a study of T cell responses to AZD1222 COVID-19 vaccine. Repertoires were generated with immunoSEQ multiplex PCR, while TCRdb's copy carries only in-frame clones and drops some. The table has 35,000 to 50,000 clones, around 77% seen once; the top ten hold about a fifth. Here the sequenced sample was peripheral blood, taken 28 days after the second dose of the MenACWY control vaccine. The receptors come from an adult who received the MenACWY meningococcal vaccine as a control.

The V call is TRBV10-3, the J call TRBJ1-2; no reliable D call. The CDR3 totals 13 residues. Germline CDR1 ENHRY, CDR2 SYGVKD. V lost 2 bases to trimming and J lost 2 bases, with 6 bases between them. CDR3 amino acids: CAISEAVNYGYTF. In DNA, the CDR3 is TGTGCCATCAGTGAGGCCGTAAACTATGGCTACACCTTC.

V is TRBV28 and J is TRBJ1-5; possibly TRBD1 for D (6 bases). V was clipped by 3 bases and J by 6 bases, with 15 bases between them. CDR3 length: 15 residues. Per germline, CDR1 MDHEN and CDR2 SYDVKM. This chain's CDR3 is CASSFGGAKAQPQHF. CDR3 DNA: TGTGCCAGCAGTTTTGGGGGCGCGAAGGCTCAGCCCCAGCATTTT.

CDR3 in DNA: TGCAGCGTTGCGGAGACGGCCGTGAACACTGAAGCTTTCTTT. This sequence encodes CSVAETAVNTEAFF. The V call is TRBV29-1, the J call TRBJ1-1; D remains ambiguous. The CDR3 spans 14 residues. Germline lookup yields CDR1 SQVTM and CDR2 ANQGSEA. Between the trimmed V and J ends, which lost 4 bases and 0 bases, there was a span of 12 bases.

The chain links TRBV14 to TRBJ1-6; 7 bases agree with TRBD1. The V segment lost 2 bases and the J segment 0 bases; nucleotides outside the gene matches: 1. The CDR3 is 16 residues long. CDR1 is SGHDN and CDR2 is FVKESK in the germline V gene. CDR3 in amino acids: CASSQSGGSYNSPLHF. The CDR3, as DNA: TGTGCCAGCAGCCAATCAGGGGGCTCCTATAATTCACCCCTCCACTTT.

The V gene is TRBV9, the J gene TRBJ1-2; the D is unclear. The V gene's germline CDR1 is SGDLS and CDR2 YYNGEE. The V end was cut by 3 bases, the J end by 2 bases, with 14 bases between. The CDR3 runs 15 residues. CDR3 nucleotide sequence: TGTGCCAGCAGCGCCCCCACCGGAGTAAACTATGGCTACACCTTC. Its translation: CASSAPTGVNYGYTF.